This T cell receptor beta chain was found in a study of shared clonotypes between healthy human individuals. Study background: CD4 naive and CD4 memory each took three plates per donor, while CD8 naive took two and CD8 memory one. Findings and limits, study-wide: Despite large depth, rarefaction showed incomplete sorted-subset sequencing. Clonotype sharing among donors likely depends on sequencing depth. Relative to their counterparts shared across all four donors, non-shared clonotypes exhibited diminished generation probabilities.

Measured with immunoSEQ multiplex PCR; TCRdb has only the in-frame clones, and not every one. This table holds more than 2,000,000 clones, about 92% found once. This clone showed up just once. Its specificity is not known. V gave up 6 bases and J gave up 6 bases; unmatched junction bases: 8. The V gene's germline CDR1 is ENHRY and CDR2 SYGVKD. This CDR3 region has 16 residues. V usage is TRBV10-3 and J usage is TRBJ2-1; 13 nucleotides agree with TRBD2. Sequencing was done on a sample of naive CD4+ T cells sorted from blood. Subset of the sample: CD45RA+ positively selected. This clonotype was sampled from a man younger than 35 in good health. CDR3 region: CAISQPGLAGFNEQFF. The DNA for the CDR3 is TGTGCCATCAGCCAACCGGGACTAGCGGGATTCAATGAGCAGTTCTTC.